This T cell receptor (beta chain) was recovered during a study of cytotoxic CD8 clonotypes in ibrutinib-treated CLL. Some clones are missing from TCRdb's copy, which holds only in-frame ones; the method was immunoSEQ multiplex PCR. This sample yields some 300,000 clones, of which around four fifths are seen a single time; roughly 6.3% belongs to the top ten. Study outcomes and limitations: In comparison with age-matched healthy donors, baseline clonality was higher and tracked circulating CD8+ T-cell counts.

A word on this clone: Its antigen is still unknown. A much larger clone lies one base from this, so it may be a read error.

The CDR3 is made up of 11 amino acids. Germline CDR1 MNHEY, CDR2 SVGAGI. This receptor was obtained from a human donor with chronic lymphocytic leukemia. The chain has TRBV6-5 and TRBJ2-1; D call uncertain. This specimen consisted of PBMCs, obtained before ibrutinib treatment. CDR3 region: CASRYYNEQFF. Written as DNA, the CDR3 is TGTGCCAGCAGATACTACAATGAGCAGTTCTTC.